The clone carrying this T cell receptor (beta chain) occurred once. The study ran the assay at deep level. Original processing methods: From ImmunoSEQ came sequences covering only the junction and carrying no quality scores, so filtering differed. Assay used: immunoSEQ multiplex PCR; TCRdb lists only in-frame clones, some missing. For V, J and clone size, that table is used; D and trimming come from the DNA. The table has about 380,000 clones, around 96% seen once. V was clipped by 3 bases and J by 0 bases, with 12 bases between them. The CDR3 extends over 15 amino acids. The germline gives CDR1 SGHAT, CDR2 FQNNGV. This sample stems from a study of shared clonotypes between healthy human individuals.

This TCR came from a young man in good health. This chain uses TRBV11-2 with TRBJ2-7, with unresolved D. Sequenced: memory CD8+ T cells sorted from blood. As for subset: CD45RO+ cells pooled with CCR7-negative TemRA cells. CDR3 nucleotide sequence: TGTGCCAGCAGCTTTAGGTGGGGTCACTCCTACGAGCAGTACTTC. Its protein product is CASSFRWGHSYEQYF.